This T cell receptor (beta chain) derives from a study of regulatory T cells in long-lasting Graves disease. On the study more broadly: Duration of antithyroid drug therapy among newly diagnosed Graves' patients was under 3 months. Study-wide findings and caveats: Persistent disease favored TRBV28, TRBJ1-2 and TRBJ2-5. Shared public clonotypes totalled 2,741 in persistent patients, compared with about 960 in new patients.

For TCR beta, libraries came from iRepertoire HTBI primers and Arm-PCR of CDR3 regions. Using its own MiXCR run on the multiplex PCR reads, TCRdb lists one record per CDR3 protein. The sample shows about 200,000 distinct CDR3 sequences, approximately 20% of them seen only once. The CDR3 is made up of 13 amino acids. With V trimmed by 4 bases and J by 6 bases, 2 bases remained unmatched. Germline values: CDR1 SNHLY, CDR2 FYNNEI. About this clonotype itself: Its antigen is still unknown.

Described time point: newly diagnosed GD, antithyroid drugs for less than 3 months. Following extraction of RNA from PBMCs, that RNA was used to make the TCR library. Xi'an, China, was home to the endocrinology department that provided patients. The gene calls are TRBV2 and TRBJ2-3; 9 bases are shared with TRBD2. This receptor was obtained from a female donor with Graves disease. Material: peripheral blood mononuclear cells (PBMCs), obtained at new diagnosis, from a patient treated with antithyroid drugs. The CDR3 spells CASSGTSEDTQYF. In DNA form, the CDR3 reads TGTGCCAGCAGTGGGACTAGCGAGGATACGCAGTATTTT.